This TCR beta chain was sequenced in a study of T cells in Graves' hyperthyroidism and ophthalmopathy. This CDR3 is 15 amino acids long. With 8 bases removed from V and 2 bases from J, the gap between germline ends came to 17 bases. The hyperthyroidism patients had all been newly diagnosed, and their disease duration was under 2 months. Their ages ranged from 18 to 65 years. Together with thyroid ultrasound, orbital computed tomography, serum thyroxine and TRAb, clinical symptoms were used for diagnoses. This clonotype was recorded a few times. The investigators amplified TCR beta CDR3 regions from RNA transcripts. RT-PCR in the first round (using the HTBI primer set) targeted the TCR CDR3. TCRdb called the multiplex PCR reads again in MiXCR, with one record for every CDR3 protein. Of fewer than 600,000 distinct CDR3 sequences in the sample, approximately 15% are singletons; the top ten hold under 20%.

This TCR came from a woman younger than 30 with Graves' hyperthyroidism. Sequenced input: blood. The chain employs TRBV12-3 or TRBV12-4 and TRBJ2-3, with D possibly matching TRBD2 (7 bases). The CDR3 reads CASPSAGASTDTQYF. As DNA, the CDR3 is TGTGCCAGCCCCTCGGCGGGGGCATCCACAGATACGCAGTATTTT.